This T cell receptor beta chain was obtained from a study of glioma-infiltrating T cells. Study-wide results and limits: Only very few CDR3 sequences appeared in both tissue and blood.

As to this clonotype: Its target is unknown.

Using RNA template, CDR3s of TCR alpha and beta were amplified with iRepertoire arm-PCR. TCRdb called the multiplex PCR reads again in MiXCR, with one record for every CDR3 protein. The top ten hold about 12% of the sample, which has more than 350,000 distinct CDR3 sequences, roughly 41% seen once. This CDR3 has 13 amino acids. The germline V gene encodes CDR1 LNHDA and CDR2 SQIVND (reference sequence). V was shortened by 1 base and J by 6 bases, with 10 bases between the two germline ends. This chain links TRBV19 with TRBJ2-7; the D gene is possibly TRBD2 (5 bases). The receptor comes from a human donor with low-grade glioma or glioblastoma, undergoing nonglioma brain surgery, or in good health (not recorded which). The sample comprised glioma tissue, nonneoplastic brain tissue, or PBMCs (not recorded which). CDR3 sequence reads: CASSIGPGFEQYF. The CDR3, as DNA: TGTGCCAGTAGTATAGGTCCGGGGTTCGAGCAGTACTTC.